Shown below are 30 T cell receptor beta chains from a single sample sequenced in a study of response to subunit inactivated influenza vaccine. Each CDR3 protein is one row after TCRdb ran MiXCR on the RT-PCR reads. The data contain 630,000 or so distinct CDR3 sequences, 15% to 19% of them singletons. This material consisted of PBMCs from blood, taken approximately 13 days after vaccination. The receptors come from a man aged 45-65 years who received an inactivated influenza vaccine.

This clonotype was recorded once. This chain links TRBV20-1 with TRBJ2-7; no definite D call. This CDR3 region has 12 residues. Per germline, CDR1 DFQATT and CDR2 SNEGSKA (reference sequence). The germline V and J ends were trimmed by 4 bases and 1 base, with 8 bases remaining between them. The CDR3 nucleotides are TGCAGTGCTAACAGCCGGTCCTACGAGCAGTACTTC. Translation: CSANSRSYEQYF.

This clonotype was seen at least ten times. V and J are TRBV9 and TRBJ2-1; D could derive from TRBD1 or TRBD2 (6 bases each). There are 19 residues in the CDR3. V was clipped by 2 bases and J by 0 bases, with 21 bases between them. From germline, CDR1 is SGDLS and CDR2 YYNGEE. Written as DNA, the CDR3 is TGTGCCAGCAGCGTTGGGGGCGGGACCGTACCAAGCTCCTACAATGAGCAGTTCTTC. It yields the protein CASSVGGGTVPSSYNEQFF.

The rearrangement links TRBV5-6 to TRBJ2-5; D is perhaps TRBD2 (6 bases). The CDR3 sequence is 14 residues long. The V end was cut by 4 bases, the J end by 2 bases, with 12 bases between. Per germline, CDR1 SGHDT and CDR2 YYEEEE. CDR3: CASSPMRGQETQYF. The CDR3, as DNA: TGTGCCAGCAGCCCCATGCGGGGACAAGAGACCCAGTACTTC.

This clonotype was observed a handful of times. V gene TRBV20-1 combines with J gene TRBJ2-3, with TRBD2 matching over 13 bases. V gave up 8 bases and J gave up 4 bases; unmatched junction bases: 6. Germline V lookup: CDR1 DFQATT, CDR2 SNEGSKA (reference sequence). The CDR3 runs 14 residues. This CDR3 is CSPRTSGGPDTQYF. For the CDR3, the DNA is TGCAGTCCACGGACTAGCGGGGGACCAGATACGCAGTATTTT.

This clonotype was seen a few times. The chain links TRBV20-1 to TRBJ2-1; 8 nucleotides line up with TRBD2. The CDR3 loop spans 16 amino acids. V was pared by 2 bases and J by 0 bases, with 6 bases of the junction left unmatched. Germline V CDR1 and CDR2: DFQATT, SNEGSKA (reference sequence). This CDR3 reads CSARIPTSGSYNEQFF. The CDR3 nucleotides read TGCAGTGCTAGAATCCCTACTAGCGGCTCCTACAATGAGCAGTTCTTC.

The chain carries TRBV10-3 and TRBJ2-2; D possibly corresponds to TRBD1 (6 bases). CDR3 length: 16 amino acids. V lost 11 bases to trimming and J lost 5 bases, with 24 bases between them. Germline CDR1 reads ENHRY; CDR2 reads SYGVKD. CDR3 region: CAPPGPYNRDTGELFF. The CDR3 DNA reads TGTGCCCCCCCTGGGCCATATAACAGGGATACCGGGGAGCTGTTTTTT.

This chain joins TRBV5-6 and TRBJ2-2; maybe TRBD1 (6 bases). The germline gives CDR1 SGHDT, CDR2 YYEEEE. V was clipped by 1 base and J by 7 bases, with 17 bases between them. The CDR3 length is 16 residues. CDR3 nucleotide sequence: TGTGCCAGCAGCTTGTTAGGGCAGGGGCGTAGCGGGGAGCTGTTTTTT. Its protein product is CASSLLGQGRSGELFF.

This clonotype was observed a handful of times. This rearrangement joins TRBV24-1 to TRBJ1-6; D remains unclear. The CDR3 is 13 amino acids. CDR1 is KGHDR and CDR2 is SFDVKD in the germline V gene. V was shortened by 3 bases and J by 8 bases, with 7 bases between the two germline ends. CDR3 coding DNA: TGTGCCACCAGTGATACAAGGGATTCACCCCTCCACTTT. Its protein product is CATSDTRDSPLHF.

CDR3 DNA sequence: TGTGCCAGCACCCTACGGGGGAATGAGCAGTTCTTC. Encoded protein: CASTLRGNEQFF. This chain uses TRBV7-2 with TRBJ2-1, with a possible D match to TRBD2 (6 bases). This CDR3 region has 12 residues. The V gene's germline CDR1 is SGHTA and CDR2 FQGNSA. Trimming pared 7 bases from V and 7 bases from J, leaving 11 bases between. Complete variable domain (other parts from reference TRBV7-2 and TRBJ2-1): GAGVSQSPSNKVTEKGKDVELRCDPISGHTALYWYRQSLGQGLEFLIYFQGNSAPDKSGLPSDRFSAERTGGSVSTLTIQRTQQEDSAVYLCASTLRGNEQFFGPGTRLTVL.

The V and J genes are TRBV11-2 and TRBJ1-1; no clear D. Germline CDR1 and CDR2: SGHAT and FQNNGV. V lost 5 bases and J 4 bases, leaving 17 bases between the germline ends. This CDR3 contains 15 residues. CDR3 DNA sequence: TGTGCCAGCAGCATCTCCCTCCCAGAAACCACTGAAGCTTTCTTT. Its translation: CASSISLPETTEAFF.

In this sample, this clonotype turned up a few times. This chain uses TRBV28 with TRBJ2-7; no clear D. Germline CDR1 and CDR2: MDHEN and SYDVKM. V was clipped by 2 bases and J by 6 bases, with 14 bases between them. This CDR3 region has 14 residues. CDR3 sequence (DNA): TGTGCCAGCAGTTTAAGCGCCCCCCCGTCCGAGCAGTACTTC. Residues: CASSLSAPPSEQYF.

This clonotype was observed a few times. The DNA of the CDR3 is TGTGCCAGCAGCCAAGATGGGTTGAGCTCCTACGAGCAGTACTTC. As protein: CASSQDGLSSYEQYF. J is TRBJ2-7 and V is TRBV4-2; D gene ambiguous. The CDR3 is made up of 15 amino acids. Trimming took 0 bases from V and 0 from J, leaving 9 bases between them. Looked up from germline, CDR1 is LGHNA and CDR2 is YNFKEQ.

This clonotype was counted between two and nine times. The chain combines TRBV4-3 with TRBJ2-3, with D unresolved. The CDR3 length is 16 residues. CDR1 is LGHNA, CDR2 YSLEER, per germline. V shed 4 bases and J shed 4 bases, with 18 bases lying between them. CDR3 sequence: CASSREAGIRADTQYF. In DNA, the CDR3 is TGCGCCAGCAGCCGAGAAGCTGGCATCCGCGCAGATACGCAGTATTTT.

Many counts were recorded for this clonotype. The chain is built from TRBV7-2 and TRBJ2-7; the match to TRBD2 covers 11 bases. The CDR3 runs to 14 residues. The J segment lost 3 bases and the V segment lost 4 bases, leaving 2 bases of the junction unmatched. The germline CDR1 and CDR2 sequences are SGHTA and FQGNSA. The CDR3 sequence: CASSSGLAGYEQYF. In nucleotides, the CDR3 is TGTGCCAGCAGCTCCGGACTAGCGGGCTACGAGCAGTACTTC. Full variable domain (remainder filled in from reference TRBV7-2 and TRBJ2-7): GAGVSQSPSNKVTEKGKDVELRCDPISGHTALYWYRQSLGQGLEFLIYFQGNSAPDKSGLPSDRFSAERTGGSVSTLTIQRTQQEDSAVYLCASSSGLAGYEQYFGPGTRLTVT.

The chain joins TRBV28 to TRBJ2-1, with a possible D match to TRBD1 (5 bases). Germline CDR1 is MDHEN and CDR2 is SYDVKM. Trimming pared 3 bases from V and 0 bases from J, leaving 12 bases between. The CDR3 spans 16 residues. CDR3 sequence reads: CASSFKGLSSYNEQFF. As DNA, the CDR3 is TGTGCCAGCAGTTTTAAGGGGCTTAGCTCCTACAATGAGCAGTTCTTC.

This clonotype has at least ten counts. This rearrangement joins TRBV29-1 to TRBJ2-3, with D possibly matching TRBD1 (5 bases). The germline V and J ends were trimmed by 6 bases and 0 bases, with 13 bases remaining between them. Germline lookup yields CDR1 SQVTM and CDR2 ANQGSEA. The CDR3 is made up of 14 amino acids. CDR3 sequence: CSVVRQSSTDTQYF. The CDR3 DNA sequence: TGCAGCGTGGTTCGACAGAGCAGCACAGATACGCAGTATTTT.

The sample holds a few counts of this clonotype. The rearrangement joins TRBV6-1 to TRBJ1-1, with TRBD1 matching 8 bases. The CDR3 covers 14 residues. Germline CDR1 and CDR2: MNHNS and SASEGT. The junction had 7 bases not matched to a gene; V was cut back by 5 bases and J by 5 bases. Written as DNA, the CDR3 is TGTGCCAGCAGTCCCGGACAGGGAATAACTGAAGCTTTCTTT. This sequence encodes CASSPGQGITEAFF.

This clonotype was recorded many times. The rearrangement uses TRBV12-3 or TRBV12-4 and TRBJ1-5; 8 nucleotides agree with TRBD1. The trim removed 5 bases at V and 3 bases at J, leaving 6 bases unmatched. CDR3 length: 15 residues. The DNA for the CDR3 is TGTGCCAGCAGTCCAGGGGGCGATTTCAATCAGCCCCAGCATTTT. Translation gives CASSPGGDFNQPQHF.

This clonotype was picked up a small number of times. The chain recombines TRBV6-1 with TRBJ1-4, with 8 nucleotides matching TRBD1. CDR3 length equals 15 residues. Germline loops: CDR1 MNHNS, CDR2 SASEGT. With V trimmed by 6 bases and J by 7 bases, 10 bases remained unmatched. This CDR3 is CASSRRQGNGEKLFF. For the CDR3, the DNA is TGTGCCAGCAGCCGACGACAGGGGAACGGTGAAAAACTGTTTTTT.

The V call is TRBV3-1, the J call TRBJ2-2; no definite D call. V shed 3 bases and J shed 4 bases, with 9 bases lying between them. Germline CDR1 LGHDT, CDR2 YNNKEL (reference sequence). The CDR3 has 14 amino acids. Here the CDR3 reads CASSQTTGTGELFF. In DNA, the CDR3 is TGTGCCAGCAGCCAGACCACGGGCACCGGGGAGCTGTTTTTT.

The chain joins TRBV9 to TRBJ1-6, with a possible D match to TRBD1 (5 bases). Trimming left V 0 bases short and J 7 bases short, with 14 bases between. Looked up from germline, CDR1 is SGDLS and CDR2 is YYNGEE. The CDR3 covers 16 residues. The CDR3 spells CASSVGGGAQNSPLHF. The CDR3 DNA reads TGTGCCAGCAGCGTAGGAGGTGGGGCGCAGAATTCACCCCTCCACTTT. Using reference TRBV9 and TRBJ1-6 for the parts outside the CDR3, the full variable domain is DSGVTQTPKHLITATGQRVTLRCSPRSGDLSVYWYQQSLDQGLQFLIQYYNGEERAKGNILERFSAQQFPDLHSELNLSSLELGDSALYFCASSVGGGAQNSPLHFGNGTRLTVT.

This chain connects TRBV27 to TRBJ2-7; D is ambiguous. The CDR3 loop spans 13 amino acids. Germline loops: CDR1 MNHEY, CDR2 SMNVEV (reference sequence). V lost 5 bases and J lost 4, with 12 bases in between. CDR3 loop: CASSIVLGYEQYF. CDR3 DNA: TGTGCCAGCAGTATAGTCCTTGGATACGAGCAGTACTTC.

This clonotype has at least ten counts. V is TRBV28 and J is TRBJ2-1; 9 nucleotides agree with TRBD1. Germline V gives CDR1 MDHEN, CDR2 SYDVKM. J lost 5 bases, V lost 4 bases, and 9 bases had no gene match. The length of the CDR3 is 16 residues. CDR3 sequence: CASSYSPGQGHNEQFF. The CDR3 coding sequence is TGTGCCAGCAGTTACTCGCCGGGACAGGGTCACAATGAGCAGTTCTTC. Based on the CDR3 plus reference TRBV28 and TRBJ2-1, the full variable domain is DVKVTQSSRYLVKRTGEKVFLECVQDMDHENMFWYRQDPGLGLRLIYFSYDVKMKEKGDIPEGYSVSREKKERFSLILESASTNQTSMYLCASSYSPGQGHNEQFFGPGTRLTVL.

This clonotype was found a few times. The genes are TRBV11-2 and TRBJ2-5, with a tentative D call TRBD2 (5 bases). Trimming pared 5 bases from V and 4 bases from J, leaving 17 bases between. Germline CDR1 SGHAT, CDR2 FQNNGV. This CDR3 is 15 amino acids long. The CDR3 reads CASSPWARGGETQYF. Here the CDR3 DNA reads TGTGCCAGCAGCCCTTGGGCACGGGGTGGAGAGACCCAGTACTTC.

In regard to this clonotype: The junction shows a germline mismatch at one end, possibly a read error. The V call is TRBV7-7, the J call TRBJ2-5; TRBD2 matches 16 bases. CDR3 length: 16 residues. Germline assignment: CDR1 SSHAT and CDR2 FNYEAQ (reference sequence). CDR3 in amino acids: CASSSGLAGGKETQYF. The CDR3 DNA reads TGTGCTAGCAGCTCGGGACTAGCGGGGGGGAAGGAGACCCAGTACTTC.

V usage is TRBV10-3 and J usage is TRBJ2-3, with D unresolved. Germline lookup yields CDR1 ENHRY and CDR2 SYGVKD. V shed 4 bases and J shed 0 bases, with 8 bases lying between them. The CDR3 spans 14 residues. CDR3: CAISVSSSTDTQYF. The CDR3 bases are TGTGCCATCAGTGTTAGCTCTAGCACAGATACGCAGTATTTT.

The chain recombines TRBV5-1 with TRBJ2-3, with TRBD2 matching over 12 bases. The ends lost 4 bases at V and 2 bases at J; junction bases unmatched: 5. CDR3 length: 16 residues. CDR1 and CDR2 from the germline V gene are SGHRS and YFSETQ. CDR3 in DNA: TGCGCCAGCAGCCGAAGACTAGCGGGGGACACAGATACGCAGTATTTT. Translating gives CASSRRLAGDTDTQYF.

In the case of this clonotype: One end of the junction fails to match germline, which may point to a read error. The V and J genes are TRBV5-1 and TRBJ1-1, with 7 bases aligning to TRBD1. Germline V gene sequence: CDR1 SGHRS, CDR2 YFSETQ. This CDR3 has 13 amino acids. The CDR3 nucleotides are TGCGCCAGCGGCTTTCGGGGGACAGCTGAAGCTTTCTTT. Amino acid sequence: CASGFRGTAEAFF. The full variable domain, with the rest looked up from reference TRBV5-1 and TRBJ1-1, is KAGVTQTPRYLIKTRGQQVTLSCSPISGHRSVSWYQQTPGQGLQFLFEYFSETQRNKGNFPGRFSGRQFSNSRSEMNVSTLELGDSALYLCASGFRGTAEAFFGQGTRLTVV.

On this clonotype itself: A read error is possible here, since a much larger clone lies one base away. This chain uses TRBV12-3 or TRBV12-4 with TRBJ1-1, with TRBD1 as a possible D gene (5 bases). This CDR3 region has 12 residues. Trimming left V 7 bases short and J 4 bases short, with 10 bases between. CDR3 residues: CASTPRVTEAFF. In DNA, the CDR3 is TGTGCCAGCACTCCCAGGGTCACTGAAGCTTTCTTT.

In its sample, this clonotype was seen a few times. The chain uses TRBV4-2 and TRBJ2-7; 9 bases align to TRBD1. The J segment lost 5 bases and the V segment lost 4 bases, leaving 12 bases of the junction unmatched. Germline lookup yields CDR1 LGHNA and CDR2 YNFKEQ. This CDR3 has 16 amino acids. DNA for the CDR3: TGTGCCAGCAGCCTAGGAGGACAGGGGATAATCCACGAGCAGTACTTC. As protein: CASSLGGQGIIHEQYF.